Listed below are T cell receptor beta chains from one sample, sequenced in a study of T cell changes during pregnancy in multiple sclerosis. Method: immunoSEQ multiplex PCR; TCRdb's copy keeps in-frame clones and lacks some. This sample yields about 56,000 clones, of which nearly 95% are seen a single time; around 0.48% belongs to the top ten. This sample comprised CD4+ T cells from peripheral blood mononuclear cells, obtained in the third trimester of pregnancy. These receptors originate from a female donor with multiple sclerosis, enrolled in a pregnancy study. CDR3s include the opening cysteine and the closing phenylalanine or tryptophan. D genes are given only for firm matches. Clone sizes are given selectively: once, few, many, or a class where the clone is expanded.

cdr3_length,j_call,clone_size,v_call,d_call,cdr3_nt,cdr3_aa
14,TRBJ2-5,NA,TRBV7-9,TRBD1,TGTGCCAGCAGCCTAACAGGGGGATTAGAGACCCAGTACTTC,CASSLTGGLETQYF
14,TRBJ2-5,NA,TRBV18,TRBD2,TGTGCCAGCTCACCGACTAGCGGGGAAGAGACCCAGTACTTC,CASSPTSGEETQYF
12,TRBJ1-2,once,TRBV29-1,NA,TGCAGCGTTGAAGGGGGGGGCTATGGCTACACCTTC,CSVEGGGYGYTF
16,TRBJ1-3,NA,TRBV7-8,TRBD1,TGTGCCAGCAGCATCCGGGACAGCCGCTCTGGAAACACCATATATTTT,CASSIRDSRSGNTIYF
13,TRBJ1-4,NA,TRBV7-2,NA,TGTGCCAGCAGCTTCACAACTAATGAAAAACTGTTTTTT,CASSFTTNEKLFF
18,TRBJ2-3,NA,TRBV5-1,TRBD2,TGCGCCAGCAGCCCAGGACTAGCGGGGGGACAAAACACAGATACGCAGTATTTT,CASSPGLAGGQNTDTQYF
13,TRBJ1-1,NA,TRBV6-4,NA,TGTGCCAGCAGTGCGCAGATAAACACTGAAGCTTTCTTT,CASSAQINTEAFF
15,TRBJ1-1,NA,TRBV6-6,NA,TGTGCCAGCAGTTACTTGAGGGGGGGGAACACTGAAGCTTTCTTT,CASSYLRGGNTEAFF
14,TRBJ2-4,NA,TRBV10-3,NA,TGTGCCATCAGCGTACCGGGTGGAAGTGGCATTCAGTACTTC,CAISVPGGSGIQYF
16,TRBJ1-3,NA,TRBV6-6,NA,TGTGCCAGCAGTTTTACAGGGTTTCCCTCTGGAAACACCATATATTTT,CASSFTGFPSGNTIYF
16,TRBJ1-3,NA,TRBV2,TRBD1,TGTGCCAGCAGCGAACAGGGGCCCAGCTCTGGAAACACCATATATTTT,CASSEQGPSSGNTIYF
13,TRBJ1-3,once,TRBV5-1,TRBD1,TGCGCCAGCAGCTTGGGACAGGGTGACACCATATATTTT,CASSLGQGDTIYF
16,TRBJ1-2,NA,TRBV4-1,TRBD1,TGCGCCAGCAGCCAACCCGGACAGGGGCGAGGGTATGGCTACACCTTC,CASSQPGQGRGYGYTF
16,TRBJ2-5,NA,TRBV9,TRBD2,TGTGCCAGCAGCGTAGACCCAGCGGGGGGGCCTGAGACCCAGTACTTC,CASSVDPAGGPETQYF
15,TRBJ2-3,once,TRBV15,TRBD2,TGTGCCACCAGCAGGGTAGCGGGGGTCACAGATACGCAGTATTTT,CATSRVAGVTDTQYF
13,TRBJ1-5,NA,TRBV30,TRBD1,TGTGCCTGGAGTCAGGGGGATTATCAGCCCCAGCATTTT,CAWSQGDYQPQHF
14,TRBJ1-2,NA,TRBV4-1,NA,TGCGCCAGCAGCCAAGCTACAGGGAGAAGAGGCTACACCTTC,CASSQATGRRGYTF
13,TRBJ1-5,NA,TRBV5-8,NA,TGTGCCAGCAGCTTGGGAGGGGGACAGCCCCAGCATTTT,CASSLGGGQPQHF
16,TRBJ2-2,NA,TRBV9,NA,TGTGCCAGCAGCGTAGGTCCGAGACAGAACACCGGGGAGCTGTTTTTT,CASSVGPRQNTGELFF
11,TRBJ1-6,NA,TRBV2,NA,TGTGCCAGCAGGGAGAATTCACCCCTCCACTTT,CASRENSPLHF
14,TRBJ1-1,NA,TRBV5-4,NA,TGTGCCAGCACCGTTTCAGGCACTAACACTGAAGCTTTCTTT,CASTVSGTNTEAFF
14,TRBJ2-7,NA,TRBV6-5,NA,TGTGCCAGCAGAGACCCGTGGGCCTCTCAAGAGCAGTACTTC,CASRDPWASQEQYF
12,TRBJ2-2,few,TRBV6-5,NA,TGTGCCAGCAGGACAGCCACCGGGGAGCTGTTTTTT,CASRTATGELFF
12,TRBJ2-7,NA,TRBV7-9,NA,TGTGCCAGCAGCTTGCAGGGATACGAGCAGTACTTC,CASSLQGYEQYF
14,TRBJ2-1,NA,TRBV6-4,TRBD1,TGTGCCAGCAGTGGGGGGGACAGGGACAATGAGCAGTTCTTC,CASSGGDRDNEQFF
11,TRBJ2-7,NA,TRBV18,TRBD1,TGTGCCAGCTCATTCGACAGGGGCCTTTACTTC,CASSFDRGLYF
17,TRBJ1-2,NA,TRBV19,TRBD1,TGTGCCAGTACTTGGACAGGGATCGGTAGGGCCTCCTATGGCTACACCTTC,CASTWTGIGRASYGYTF
19,TRBJ1-6,once,TRBV18,NA,TGTGCCAGCTCACCACTCCCGTTCGGGAGCCAGTCCTATAATTCACCCCTCCACTTT,CASSPLPFGSQSYNSPLHF
14,TRBJ1-3,NA,TRBV25-1,NA,TGTGCCAGCAGCCGTTTACTGAGGGAGGACACCATATATTTT,CASSRLLREDTIYF